This record covers a single T cell receptor (beta chain). Its antigen is currently unknown. The germline V gene has CDR1 LGHNA and CDR2 YSLEER. V dropped 2 bases and J dropped 2 bases, with 3 bases sitting between them. The CDR3 has 12 amino acids. The data originate from a study of cytotoxic CD8 clonotypes in ibrutinib-treated CLL. Generated by immunoSEQ multiplex PCR, the TCRdb table keeps only in-frame clones and is missing some. The repertoire has about 130,000 clones, around three quarters of them found once; the top ten carry 9.5% to 15%. Study-wide points: Clonality measured at baseline exceeded age-matched healthy donors, tracking circulating CD8+ T-cell counts. Stable or contracted on treatment, public clonotypes were also uncommon.

The TCR beta libraries used 2 to 2.5 micrograms of genomic DNA that came from cryopreserved PBMCs. This sequence originates from a human donor with chronic lymphocytic leukemia. This material consisted of PBMCs, taken after 12 months of ibrutinib treatment. The rearrangement joins TRBV4-3 to TRBJ2-5; D remains ambiguous. The CDR3 here is CASSQSQETQYF. CDR3 DNA: TGCGCCAGCAGCCAAAGTCAAGAGACCCAGTACTTC.